The rows below give T cell receptor beta chains drawn from one sample of a study of chemoradiotherapy in HPV16-positive cancers. Repertoires were generated with immunoSEQ multiplex PCR, while TCRdb's copy carries only in-frame clones and drops some. The sample has tens of thousands of clones; almost 90% are singletons. The sample in question was blood, obtained from a patient who underwent chemoradiotherapy. Receptors originate from a human donor with HPV-associated anogenital cancer. Both conserved end residues are part of each CDR3. Fields, in order: J gene, V gene, D gene, clone size, CDR3 DNA, CDR3 protein. The D gene is left open where the match is weak. Clone size is stated in some rows and not others, as once, few, many or a class when expanded.

j_gene: TRBJ1-2; v_gene: TRBV5-4; d_gene: TRBD1; abundance: NA; CDR3nt: TGTGCCAGCAGCTGGAGGGACAGCTATGGCTACACCTTC; CDR3aa: CASSWRDSYGYTF
j_gene: TRBJ2-3; v_gene: TRBV6-5; d_gene: NA; abundance: once; CDR3nt: TGTGCCAGCAGTTACTTGTGGCCCACAGATACGCAGTATTTT; CDR3aa: CASSYLWPTDTQYF
j_gene: TRBJ1-1; v_gene: TRBV7-9; d_gene: NA; abundance: few; CDR3nt: TGTGCCAGCTCCCCAGTTGGGCCAGGGGAGGGCACTGAAGCTTTCTTT; CDR3aa: CASSPVGPGEGTEAFF
j_gene: TRBJ2-1; v_gene: TRBV13; d_gene: TRBD2; abundance: NA; CDR3nt: TGTGCCAGCAGCTTAGGGGACTTAGCGGGAGTCTACAATGAGCAGTTCTTC; CDR3aa: CASSLGDLAGVYNEQFF
j_gene: TRBJ1-2; v_gene: TRBV7-9; d_gene: NA; abundance: NA; CDR3nt: TGTGCCAGCAGCTCATGGACAGATAAGAACTATGGCTACACCTTC; CDR3aa: CASSSWTDKNYGYTF
j_gene: TRBJ1-1; v_gene: TRBV6-5; d_gene: NA; abundance: NA; CDR3nt: TGTGCCAGCACCCCGGGGGCAGGTAACACTGAAGCTTTCTTT; CDR3aa: CASTPGAGNTEAFF
j_gene: TRBJ1-2; v_gene: TRBV30; d_gene: NA; abundance: NA; CDR3nt: TGTGCCTGGAGTGGCAGGGAGAACTATGGCTACACCTTC; CDR3aa: CAWSGRENYGYTF
j_gene: TRBJ2-3; v_gene: TRBV2; d_gene: TRBD2; abundance: NA; CDR3nt: TGTGCCAGCACCGGGACTAGGACAGATACGCAGTATTTT; CDR3aa: CASTGTRTDTQYF
j_gene: TRBJ1-2; v_gene: TRBV2; d_gene: NA; abundance: NA; CDR3nt: TGTGCCAGCAGCAAAGACGGTTACGGTGGCTACACCTTC; CDR3aa: CASSKDGYGGYTF
j_gene: TRBJ2-2; v_gene: TRBV6-1; d_gene: NA; abundance: NA; CDR3nt: TGTGCCAGCAGTGATATGGGGCAGGGCACCGGGGAGCTGTTTTTT; CDR3aa: CASSDMGQGTGELFF
j_gene: TRBJ1-1; v_gene: TRBV9; d_gene: TRBD1; abundance: NA; CDR3nt: TGTGCCAGCAGCGCCCCAGGGGGGGGGACTGAAGCTTTCTTT; CDR3aa: CASSAPGGGTEAFF
j_gene: TRBJ2-3; v_gene: TRBV28; d_gene: TRBD1; abundance: NA; CDR3nt: TGTGCCAGCAGTCCGACAGGGGGAACGACAGATACGCAGTATTTT; CDR3aa: CASSPTGGTTDTQYF
j_gene: TRBJ1-4; v_gene: TRBV18; d_gene: NA; abundance: NA; CDR3nt: TGTGCCAGCTCACTAGACAGGCTTGCAACTAATGAAAAACTGTTTTTT; CDR3aa: CASSLDRLATNEKLFF
j_gene: TRBJ2-1; v_gene: TRBV11-3; d_gene: NA; abundance: NA; CDR3nt: TGTGCCAGCAGCTGGCGGGAGTCCGCAGGGGGTGAGCAGTTCTTC; CDR3aa: CASSWRESAGGEQFF
j_gene: TRBJ2-3; v_gene: TRBV28; d_gene: TRBD2; abundance: NA; CDR3nt: TGTGCCAGCAGAGATTACTCACCGGGACTAGCGGTACAAAGGGGGACAGATACGCAGTATTTT; CDR3aa: CASRDYSPGLAVQRGTDTQYF
j_gene: TRBJ2-5; v_gene: TRBV28; d_gene: TRBD2; abundance: few; CDR3nt: TGTGCCAGCAGTGCACTAGCGGGAGGCCAAGGAGGCCAGTACTTC; CDR3aa: CASSALAGGQGGQYF
j_gene: TRBJ2-1; v_gene: TRBV5-1; d_gene: NA; abundance: NA; CDR3nt: TGCGCCAGCAGCTTGGGGGCGGGGGCCGGCGGTGAGCAGTTCTTC; CDR3aa: CASSLGAGAGGEQFF
j_gene: TRBJ2-1; v_gene: TRBV4-2; d_gene: NA; abundance: NA; CDR3nt: TGTGCCAGCAGCCAAGATAGGCTAACCCCCGTTTTCTTC; CDR3aa: CASSQDRLTPVFF
j_gene: TRBJ2-5; v_gene: TRBV27; d_gene: TRBD2; abundance: NA; CDR3nt: TGTGCCAGCAGTTTTCGTAGCGGGAGTAGGGAGACCCAGTACTTC; CDR3aa: CASSFRSGSRETQYF
j_gene: TRBJ2-1; v_gene: TRBV7-9; d_gene: TRBD1; abundance: NA; CDR3nt: TGTGCCAGCAGCCGGGACAGTGAGCAGTTCTTC; CDR3aa: CASSRDSEQFF
j_gene: TRBJ1-4; v_gene: TRBV5-1; d_gene: NA; abundance: NA; CDR3nt: TGCGCCAGCGCCGACAGGTTGACTAATGAAAAACTGTTTTTT; CDR3aa: CASADRLTNEKLFF
j_gene: TRBJ1-3; v_gene: TRBV29-1; d_gene: TRBD1; abundance: NA; CDR3nt: TGCAGCGCCATACAGGGGGCAACCTCTGGAAACACCATATATTTT; CDR3aa: CSAIQGATSGNTIYF
j_gene: TRBJ2-5; v_gene: TRBV29-1; d_gene: NA; abundance: NA; CDR3nt: TGCAGCGCTCAATCACCGGGGGCAGAGACCCAGTACTTC; CDR3aa: CSAQSPGAETQYF
j_gene: TRBJ2-7; v_gene: TRBV5-5; d_gene: NA; abundance: NA; CDR3nt: TGTGCCAGCAGCTTGGCTGGGGGAGACTACGAGCAGTACTTC; CDR3aa: CASSLAGGDYEQYF
j_gene: TRBJ1-5; v_gene: TRBV7-9; d_gene: NA; abundance: NA; CDR3nt: TGTGCCAGCAGCCCGCAGGGAACCAGCAATCAGCCCCAGCATTTT; CDR3aa: CASSPQGTSNQPQHF
j_gene: TRBJ2-1; v_gene: TRBV6-1; d_gene: NA; abundance: NA; CDR3nt: TGTGCCAGCAGTGAGATCGGGGGGCCCTCCTACAATGAGCAGTTCTTC; CDR3aa: CASSEIGGPSYNEQFF
j_gene: TRBJ2-7; v_gene: TRBV4-1; d_gene: TRBD1; abundance: NA; CDR3nt: TGCGCCAGCAGCCAAGAAGACAGGGCAATAGACGAGCAGTACTTC; CDR3aa: CASSQEDRAIDEQYF
j_gene: TRBJ1-6; v_gene: TRBV5-6; d_gene: TRBD1; abundance: NA; CDR3nt: TGTGCCAGCAGCATACAGGGGCTCGATGGATCACCCCTCCACTTT; CDR3aa: CASSIQGLDGSPLHF
j_gene: TRBJ1-3; v_gene: TRBV28; d_gene: NA; abundance: NA; CDR3nt: TGTGCCAGCAGCCCTGGTAGCGCTCTCGGAAACACCATATATTTT; CDR3aa: CASSPGSALGNTIYF
j_gene: TRBJ1-5; v_gene: TRBV6-1; d_gene: NA; abundance: NA; CDR3nt: TGTGCCAGCAGTGAAAGGGTGTATTCCGGCAATCAGCCCCAGCATTTT; CDR3aa: CASSERVYSGNQPQHF
j_gene: TRBJ1-6; v_gene: TRBV27; d_gene: TRBD1; abundance: few; CDR3nt: TGTGCCAGCAGTTTTGGGACAGGGGCTACACCCCTCCACTTT; CDR3aa: CASSFGTGATPLHF
j_gene: TRBJ1-6; v_gene: TRBV30; d_gene: TRBD1; abundance: NA; CDR3nt: TGTGCCTGGAGGGACAGGGTAAATTCACCCCTCCACTTT; CDR3aa: CAWRDRVNSPLHF
j_gene: TRBJ2-1; v_gene: TRBV12-5; d_gene: NA; abundance: NA; CDR3nt: TGTGCTAGTGCCCCGGCGCTGATGGGTGAGCAGTTCTTC; CDR3aa: CASAPALMGEQFF
j_gene: TRBJ2-1; v_gene: TRBV2; d_gene: TRBD2; abundance: once; CDR3nt: TGTGCCAGCAGTAATTTGGCTAGCGGGACGCTGCCTCTCAATGAGCAGTTCTTC; CDR3aa: CASSNLASGTLPLNEQFF
j_gene: TRBJ2-3; v_gene: TRBV11-3; d_gene: TRBD2; abundance: NA; CDR3nt: TGTGCCAGCAGCGCGGGACTAGCGGACACAGATACGCAGTATTTT; CDR3aa: CASSAGLADTDTQYF
j_gene: TRBJ1-3; v_gene: TRBV11-2; d_gene: NA; abundance: NA; CDR3nt: TGTGCCAGCAGCTTAGTCGGCGCAATCCCCTCTGGAAACACCATATATTTT; CDR3aa: CASSLVGAIPSGNTIYF
j_gene: TRBJ1-1; v_gene: TRBV19; d_gene: NA; abundance: NA; CDR3nt: TGTGCCAGTAGTACATATATGGGAGCTTTCTTT; CDR3aa: CASSTYMGAFF
j_gene: TRBJ2-7; v_gene: TRBV15; d_gene: TRBD1; abundance: NA; CDR3nt: TGTGCCACCAGCAGATCACCGGGACAGGGGATCTACGAGCAGTACTTC; CDR3aa: CATSRSPGQGIYEQYF
j_gene: TRBJ1-1; v_gene: TRBV19; d_gene: NA; abundance: NA; CDR3nt: TGTGCCAGTAGTAAGGGGGGAATGCGGGCTGAAGCTTTCTTT; CDR3aa: CASSKGGMRAEAFF
j_gene: TRBJ1-1; v_gene: TRBV30; d_gene: NA; abundance: NA; CDR3nt: TGTGCCTGGAGTTCTACAGCTAACACTGAAGCTTTCTTT; CDR3aa: CAWSSTANTEAFF
j_gene: TRBJ2-7; v_gene: TRBV4-1; d_gene: NA; abundance: NA; CDR3nt: TGCGCCAGCAGCCCAAATCGGGGATTCTACGAGCAGTACTTC; CDR3aa: CASSPNRGFYEQYF
j_gene: TRBJ1-3; v_gene: TRBV5-6; d_gene: NA; abundance: NA; CDR3nt: TGTGCCAGCAGCTTGTCAGGGTCTGGAAACACCATATATTTT; CDR3aa: CASSLSGSGNTIYF